This entry features one T cell receptor beta chain sequence. There are 15 residues in the CDR3. The germline CDR1 and CDR2 sequences are SGDLS and YYNGEE. The V gene lost 0 bases and the J gene lost 3 bases, with 12 bases spanning the gap. The data were produced by immunoSEQ multiplex PCR, yet TCRdb's version contains in-frame clones alone and is incomplete. The repertoire has around 34,000 clones, just over 65% of them found once; the top ten carry about 0.8%. This record belongs to a study of monozygotic twins with cystic fibrosis. This chain joins TRBV9 and TRBJ2-5; D unclear. The TCR originated in a girl between 10 and 17 years old with cystic fibrosis. Specimen: blood. This CDR3 reads CASSVGLRLEETQYF. CDR3 nucleotides: TGTGCCAGCAGCGTAGGTTTGCGTCTAGAAGAGACCCAGTACTTC.